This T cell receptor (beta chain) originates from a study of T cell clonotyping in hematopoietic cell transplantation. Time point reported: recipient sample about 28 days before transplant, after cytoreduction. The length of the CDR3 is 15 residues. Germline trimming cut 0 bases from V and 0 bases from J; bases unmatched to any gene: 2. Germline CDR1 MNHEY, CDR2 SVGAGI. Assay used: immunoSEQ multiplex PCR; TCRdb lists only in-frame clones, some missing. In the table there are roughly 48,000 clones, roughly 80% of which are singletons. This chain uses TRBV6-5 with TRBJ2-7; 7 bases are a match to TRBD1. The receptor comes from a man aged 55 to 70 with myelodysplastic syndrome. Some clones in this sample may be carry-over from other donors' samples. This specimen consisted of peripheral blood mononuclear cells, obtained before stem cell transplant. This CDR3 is CASSYSGDSSYEQYF. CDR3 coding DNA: TGTGCCAGCAGTTACTCTGGGGACAGCTCCTACGAGCAGTACTTC.